This T cell receptor (beta chain) stems from a study of cytomegalovirus exposure and HLA in healthy donors. Study-wide findings and caveats: Confirmation in vitro established that a few CMV-associated chains were specific for CMV antigens. In an earlier analysis, productive rearrangement rates for most beta V segments clustered near 87% or 30%. Follow-up analysis later connected one missense variant in DCLRE1C with trimming of TCR beta V- and J-genes.

It was with 60 Vbeta and 13 Jbeta primers that the PCR ran. Some clones are missing from TCRdb's copy, which holds only in-frame ones; the method was immunoSEQ multiplex PCR. The table lists roughly 150,000 clones, 75% to 85% of them singletons. Trimming at V came to 4 bases and at J to 5 bases, leaving 10 bases not matched to a gene. The length of the CDR3 is 16 residues. Germline lookup yields CDR1 SGHDT and CDR2 YYEEEE. Regarding this clone: Its antigen is unidentified.

Sequenced material: PBMCs. The receptor was derived from a woman aged 18-30 years in good health and CMV-seronegative. The genes are TRBV5-6 and TRBJ2-3; 10 bases agree with TRBD2. The CDR3 reads CASSILSGGAGDTQYF. The CDR3 DNA reads as TGTGCCAGCAGCATACTCAGCGGGGGGGCCGGAGATACGCAGTATTTT.